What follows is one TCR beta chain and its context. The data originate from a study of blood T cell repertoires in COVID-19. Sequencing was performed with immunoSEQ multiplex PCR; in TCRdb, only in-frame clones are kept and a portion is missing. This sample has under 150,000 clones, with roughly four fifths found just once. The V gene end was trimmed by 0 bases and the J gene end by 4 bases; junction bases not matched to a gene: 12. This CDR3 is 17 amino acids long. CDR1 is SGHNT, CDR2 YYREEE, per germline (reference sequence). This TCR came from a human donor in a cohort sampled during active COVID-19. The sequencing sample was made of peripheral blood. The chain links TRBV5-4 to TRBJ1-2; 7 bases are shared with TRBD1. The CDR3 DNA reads TGTGCCAGCAGCTTGGAAGAGGGACAGCTTTCTGGCTATGGCTACACCTTC. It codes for CASSLEEGQLSGYGYTF.